One sample yielded the 15 T cell receptor beta chains listed below, sequenced in a study of blood T cell repertoires in COVID-19. The assay was immunoSEQ multiplex PCR, and TCRdb's table has in-frame clones only and misses some. Of fewer than 300,000 clones in the sample, around 90% were seen once. Material for sequencing was peripheral blood. Receptor source: a woman aged 40 to 50 who had recovered from COVID-19.

The chain recombines TRBV4-1 with TRBJ2-1; 9 bases map to TRBD2. J gave up 2 bases and V 4 bases, and 9 bases lay outside the gene matches. CDR1 MGHRA and CDR2 YSYEKL come from the germline V gene. This CDR3 spans 17 amino acids. DNA of the CDR3: TGCGCCAGCAGCCTAAAGGCAGCGGGAGGACCCTACAATGAGCAGTTCTTC. This gives the protein CASSLKAAGGPYNEQFF.

This chain connects TRBV4-3 to TRBJ1-3, with D possibly TRBD1 on 6 matching bases. This CDR3 is built from 18 residues. Germline loops: CDR1 LGHNA, CDR2 YSLEER. The germline V and J ends were trimmed by 3 bases and 1 base, with 19 bases remaining between them. CDR3 sequence: CASSHRGWKKWSGNTIYF. The CDR3 bases are TGCGCCAGCAGCCACAGGGGTTGGAAGAAGTGGTCTGGAAACACCATATATTTT.

V is TRBV6-2 or TRBV6-3 and J is TRBJ2-7; TRBD2 matches at 10 bases. V was clipped by 2 bases and J by 3 bases; unmatched bases: 7. The germline V gene has CDR1 MNHEY and CDR2 SVGEGT. The CDR3 is made up of 16 amino acids. As DNA, the CDR3 is TGTGCCAGCAGTTACGCGGCTAGCGGGAGAGGCTACGAGCAGTACTTC. It codes for CASSYAASGRGYEQYF.

This clone has more than one count but fewer than ten. This chain uses TRBV19 with TRBJ1-1; D perhaps matches TRBD1 (5 bases). V was cut by 7 bases and J by 1 base, with 7 bases left in between. Germline CDR1 reads LNHDA; CDR2 reads SQIVND (reference sequence). The length of the CDR3 is 12 residues. The CDR3 spells CASNGGNTEAFF. CDR3 nucleotides: TGTGCCAGTAACGGGGGGAACACTGAAGCTTTCTTT.

The chain uses TRBV18 and TRBJ2-2; D unclear. Between the trimmed V and J ends, which lost 8 bases and 5 bases, there was a span of 9 bases. The CDR3 spans 12 residues. The germline CDR1 and CDR2 sequences are KGHSH and LQKENI. The CDR3 nucleotides are TGTGCCAGCCACAGAAAAACCGGGGAGCTGTTTTTT. Amino acids: CASHRKTGELFF.

V is TRBV12-3 or TRBV12-4 and J is TRBJ2-5; a weak D match, TRBD2 (6 bases). Trimming shortened V by 3 bases and J by 5 bases, and 10 bases separated the two germline ends. The CDR3 totals 13 residues. The CDR3 coding sequence is TGTGCCAGCAGTTTGGGGGGTGTGGAGACCCAGTACTTC. Its protein product is CASSLGGVETQYF.

The chain carries TRBV9 and TRBJ2-3, with a weak D call TRBD2 (6 bases). The ends were cut back, 9 bases at V and 5 bases at J, with 16 bases in the middle. The CDR3 has 13 amino acids. The germline CDR1 and CDR2 sequences are SGDLS and YYNGEE. The CDR3 loop reads CATAGGSGDTQYF. CDR3 DNA: TGTGCCACCGCCGGGGGATCAGGAGATACGCAGTATTTT.

The J gene is TRBJ2-1, the V gene TRBV6-5; 9 bases agree with TRBD2. The ends lost 8 bases at V and 4 bases at J; junction bases unmatched: 9. The CDR3 spans 15 residues. Per the germline V gene, CDR1 is MNHEY and CDR2 is SVGAGI. Here the CDR3 reads CASSPTTSGYNEQFF. DNA for the CDR3: TGTGCCAGCTCCCCCACGACTAGCGGATACAATGAGCAGTTCTTC.

J is TRBJ2-1 and V is TRBV11-3; TRBD2 matches 15 bases. The CDR3 consists of 17 residues. With 4 bases clipped from V and 10 bases from J, the junction kept 11 bases outside the gene matches. Germline-derived CDR1 and CDR2 are SGHNT and YENEEA. CDR3 region: CASSSLGLAGGPQEQFF. The CDR3 DNA follows: TGTGCCAGCAGCTCCCTCGGACTAGCGGGAGGGCCGCAGGAGCAGTTCTTC.

The rearrangement joins TRBV7-2 to TRBJ2-1, with D tentatively TRBD2 (6 bases). The V gene's germline CDR1 is SGHTA and CDR2 FQGNSA. Between the trimmed V and J ends, which lost 3 bases and 7 bases, there was a span of 16 bases. This CDR3 is 15 amino acids long. CDR3 in amino acids: CASSFEPGLPNEQFF. The CDR3 DNA reads as TGTGCCAGCAGCTTCGAACCGGGACTGCCGAATGAGCAGTTCTTC. The full variable domain, with the rest looked up from reference TRBV7-2 and TRBJ2-1, is GAGVSQSPSNKVTEKGKDVELRCDPISGHTALYWYRQSLGQGLEFLIYFQGNSAPDKSGLPSDRFSAERTGGSVSTLTIQRTQQEDSAVYLCASSFEPGLPNEQFFGPGTRLTVL.

The J gene is TRBJ2-3, the V gene TRBV7-2; the match to TRBD2 covers 11 bases. After removal of 5 bases from V and 3 bases from J, the junction contained 13 bases not matched to a gene. CDR1 is SGHTA, CDR2 FQGNSA, per germline. The CDR3 consists of 18 residues. The CDR3 loop reads CASSPLGSGRAGTDTQYF. CDR3 in DNA: TGTGCCAGCAGCCCCCTCGGTAGCGGGAGGGCCGGGACAGATACGCAGTATTTT.

J is TRBJ2-7 and V is TRBV10-3, with TRBD2 matching over 8 bases. The CDR3 contains 16 residues. With V trimmed by 7 bases and J by 1 base, 12 bases remained unmatched. The germline V gene encodes CDR1 ENHRY and CDR2 SYGVKD. CDR3 protein: CAITDPGGGRSYEQYV. The CDR3 DNA sequence: TGTGCCATCACCGACCCGGGGGGGGGTAGATCCTACGAGCAGTACGTC.

The rearrangement links TRBV29-1 to TRBJ1-5, with a weak D call TRBD1 (5 bases). This CDR3 is 12 amino acids long. Trimming removed 7 bases at V and 3 bases at J, with 10 bases between. Germline V lookup: CDR1 SQVTM, CDR2 ANQGSEA. CDR3 region: CSATGINQPQHF. In nucleotides, the CDR3 is TGCAGCGCCACAGGAATCAATCAGCCCCAGCATTTT.

The chain carries TRBV6-5 and TRBJ1-2; a weak D match, TRBD1 (5 bases). Trimming left V 10 bases short and J 6 bases short, with 18 bases between. The CDR3 length is 13 residues. CDR1 and CDR2 (germline): MNHEY, SVGAGI. The DNA for the CDR3 is TGTGCCACAAGCCCAGGGCCCCGCGATGGCTACACCTTC. Its protein product is CATSPGPRDGYTF.

This chain joins TRBV15 and TRBJ2-5, with TRBD2 matching over 8 bases. Germline V gene sequence: CDR1 LNHNV, CDR2 YYDKDF (reference sequence). J was trimmed by 3 bases and V by 1 base; bases with no gene match: 4. CDR3 length: 15 residues. The CDR3 sequence is CATSRALGGEETQYF. CDR3 coding DNA: TGTGCCACCAGCAGAGCCCTCGGGGGGGAAGAGACCCAGTACTTC.